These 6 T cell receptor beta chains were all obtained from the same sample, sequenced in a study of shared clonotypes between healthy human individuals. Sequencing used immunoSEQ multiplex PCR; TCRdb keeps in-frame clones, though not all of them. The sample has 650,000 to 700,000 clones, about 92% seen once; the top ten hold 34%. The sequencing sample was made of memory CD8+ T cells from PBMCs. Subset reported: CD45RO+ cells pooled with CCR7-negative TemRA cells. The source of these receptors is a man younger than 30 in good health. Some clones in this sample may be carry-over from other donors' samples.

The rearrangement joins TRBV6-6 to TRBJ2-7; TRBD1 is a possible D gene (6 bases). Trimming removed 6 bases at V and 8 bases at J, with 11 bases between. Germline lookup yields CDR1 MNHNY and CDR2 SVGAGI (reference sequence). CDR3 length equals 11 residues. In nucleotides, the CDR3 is TGTGCCAGCAGGCCCAGGGGCAAGCAGTACTTC. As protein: CASRPRGKQYF.

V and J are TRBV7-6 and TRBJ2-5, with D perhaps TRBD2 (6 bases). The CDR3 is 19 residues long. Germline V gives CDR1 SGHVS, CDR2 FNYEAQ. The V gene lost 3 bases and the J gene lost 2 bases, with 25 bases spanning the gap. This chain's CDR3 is CASSLVELEAGPEQETQYF. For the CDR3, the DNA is TGTGCCAGCAGCTTGGTGGAGCTAGAGGCGGGGCCCGAACAAGAGACCCAGTACTTC.

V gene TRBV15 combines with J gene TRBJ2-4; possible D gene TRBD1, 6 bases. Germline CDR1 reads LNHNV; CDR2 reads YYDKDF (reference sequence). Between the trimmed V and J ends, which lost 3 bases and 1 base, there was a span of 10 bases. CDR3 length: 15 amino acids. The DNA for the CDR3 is TGTGCCACCAGCAGTTCCCAGGGGGCCAAAAACATTCAGTACTTC. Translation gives CATSSSQGAKNIQYF.

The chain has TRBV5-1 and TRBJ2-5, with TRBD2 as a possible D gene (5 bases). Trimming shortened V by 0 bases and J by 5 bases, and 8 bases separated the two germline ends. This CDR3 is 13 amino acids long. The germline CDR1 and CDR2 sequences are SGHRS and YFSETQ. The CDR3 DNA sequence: TGCGCCAGCAGCTTGGGGAGGTGGGAGACCCAGTACTTC. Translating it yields CASSLGRWETQYF.

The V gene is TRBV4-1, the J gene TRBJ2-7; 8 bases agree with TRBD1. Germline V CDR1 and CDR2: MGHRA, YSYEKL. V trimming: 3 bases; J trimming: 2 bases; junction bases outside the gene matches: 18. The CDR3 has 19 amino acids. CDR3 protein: CASSHPEPWTGNRTYEQYF. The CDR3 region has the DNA TGCGCCAGCAGCCACCCTGAACCCTGGACAGGGAATAGGACCTACGAGCAGTACTTC.

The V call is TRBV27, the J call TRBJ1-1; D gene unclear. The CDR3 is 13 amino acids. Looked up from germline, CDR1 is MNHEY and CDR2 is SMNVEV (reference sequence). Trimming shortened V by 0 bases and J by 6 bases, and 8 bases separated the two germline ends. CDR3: CASSLSVRAEAFF. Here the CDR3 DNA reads TGTGCCAGCAGTTTATCCGTACGGGCTGAAGCTTTCTTT.